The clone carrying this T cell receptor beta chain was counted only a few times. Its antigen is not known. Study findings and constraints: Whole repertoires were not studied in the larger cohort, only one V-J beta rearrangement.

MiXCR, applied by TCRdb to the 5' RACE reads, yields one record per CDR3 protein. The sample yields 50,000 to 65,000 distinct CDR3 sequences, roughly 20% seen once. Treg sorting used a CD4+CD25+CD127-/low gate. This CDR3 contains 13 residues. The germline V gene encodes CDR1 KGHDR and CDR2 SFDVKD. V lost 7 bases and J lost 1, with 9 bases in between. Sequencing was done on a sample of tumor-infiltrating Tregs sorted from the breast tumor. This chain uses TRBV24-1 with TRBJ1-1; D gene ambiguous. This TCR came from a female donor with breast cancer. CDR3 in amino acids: CATRAAANTEAFF. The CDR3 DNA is TGTGCCACCAGGGCTGCGGCGAACACTGAAGCTTTCTTT.